Sequencing of this TCR beta chain was carried out in a study of T cells in Graves' hyperthyroidism and ophthalmopathy. A remark on this clonotype: Its antigen is undetermined. One base away lies a much larger clone, so this may be a sequencing read error.

CDR3 length equals 15 residues. Trimming took 8 bases from V and 4 from J, leaving 20 bases between them. Germline lookup yields CDR1 MDHEN and CDR2 SYDVKM. Researchers amplified the TCR beta CDR3 regions from RNA transcripts. The HTBI primer set drove a first-round RT-PCR of the TCR CDR3. TCRdb called the multiplex PCR reads again in MiXCR, with one record for every CDR3 protein. The data hold more than 450,000 distinct CDR3 sequences, with around 15% observed a single time. Whole-study results and caveats: Most thyroid clonotypes that were expanded above 0.001 also turned up in blood.

The receptor comes from a middle-aged woman with Graves' hyperthyroidism. Material: blood. The chain combines TRBV28 with TRBJ1-2, with D possibly matching TRBD1 (6 bases). The CDR3 region is CASAGEGDTFYGYTF. The CDR3 region has the DNA TGTGCCAGCGCCGGTGAAGGGGACACTTTCTATGGCTACACCTTC.